This T cell receptor beta chain was recovered during a study of blood T cell repertoires in COVID-19. The CDR3 sequence is 14 residues long. The germline V gene encodes CDR1 MGHRA and CDR2 YSYEKL. J gave up 1 base and V 3 bases, and 0 bases lay outside the gene matches. The data were produced by immunoSEQ multiplex PCR, yet TCRdb's version contains in-frame clones alone and is incomplete. The sample contains some 200,000 clones, around 89% of which appear only once. The TCR sequence derives from a woman in her thirties or forties with acute or convalescent COVID-19. The rearrangement links TRBV4-1 to TRBJ2-3; 8 nucleotides line up with TRBD2. The material sequenced was peripheral blood. The chain's CDR3 is CASSQRGGTDTQYF. The CDR3 DNA reads TGCGCCAGCAGCCAGCGGGGGGGCACAGATACGCAGTATTTT.